A selection of T cell receptor beta chains follows, all from one sample in a study of glioma-infiltrating T cells after dendritic cell vaccination. Data came from immunoSEQ multiplex PCR; TCRdb stores just in-frame clones and leaves some out. The repertoire holds some 78,000 clones, with 85% as singletons. Sample: blood, taken after dendritic cell vaccination. The receptors were gathered from a human donor with glioblastoma. CDR3s include the opening cysteine and the closing phenylalanine or tryptophan. D genes are given only for firm matches. Clone size, where shown, is once, few, many, or a class for clones that have expanded.

size,J,V,D,CDR3,DNA
.,TRBJ2-7,TRBV6-1,TRBD1,CASRPGQGAYEQYF,TGTGCCAGCAGGCCGGGACAGGGGGCCTACGAGCAGTACTTC
.,TRBJ1-1,TRBV4-3,.,CASSQGADTEAFF,TGCGCCAGCAGCCAAGGAGCGGACACTGAAGCTTTCTTT
once,TRBJ2-1,TRBV7-3,TRBD2,CASSLRLAGGGEQFF,TGTGCCAGCAGCTTAAGGCTAGCGGGAGGGGGTGAGCAGTTCTTC
.,TRBJ1-1,TRBV19,TRBD1,CASSPSGGSGEAFF,TGTGCCAGTAGTCCGTCAGGGGGCAGCGGTGAAGCTTTCTTT
.,TRBJ2-7,TRBV11-3,.,CASSSGSPVYEQYF,TGTGCCAGCAGCTCCGGGTCCCCCGTCTACGAGCAGTACTTC
.,TRBJ2-2,TRBV27,TRBD1,CASSSGQVNTGELFF,TGTGCCAGCAGTTCGGGACAGGTGAACACCGGGGAGCTGTTTTTT
.,TRBJ2-5,TRBV19,.,CASSYTGQETQYF,TGTGCCAGTAGTTATACAGGTCAAGAGACCCAGTACTTC
.,TRBJ1-1,TRBV28,.,CASSFRRNTEAFF,TGTGCCAGCAGTTTTAGGAGGAACACTGAAGCTTTCTTT
.,TRBJ2-5,TRBV4-1,TRBD2,CASSQFVTSGVSQETQYF,TGCGCCAGCAGCCAATTCGTCACTAGCGGCGTAAGCCAAGAGACCCAGTACTTC
.,TRBJ2-3,TRBV4-1,TRBD1,CASSQPGQGIFPDTQYF,TGCGCCAGCAGCCAACCGGGACAGGGGATTTTCCCAGATACGCAGTATTTT
.,TRBJ1-5,TRBV27,.,CASSQTGLGNQPQHF,TGTGCCAGCAGTCAAACAGGGTTAGGCAATCAGCCCCAGCATTTT
.,TRBJ2-3,TRBV5-3,.,CARSLLPSRKRGDTQYF,TGTGCCAGAAGCTTGCTCCCCAGTAGAAAACGAGGAGATACGCAGTATTTT